The 28 T cell receptor beta chains listed next were all sequenced from one sample in a study of T cell repertoires in cytomegalovirus infection. In TCRdb, the reads were re-called with MiXCR into one record per CDR3 protein. The sample consists of roughly 80,000 distinct CDR3 sequences, more than 20% of them appearing once. Antigen specificity for these receptors is unknown. This material consisted of CD8+ T cells from cultured PBMCs, taken from culture after CMV antigen stimulation. These receptor sequences come from a human donor in good health (CMV status not recorded). Some clones in this sample may be carry-over from other donors' samples.

The table lists this clonotype with many counts. The chain employs TRBV7-6 and TRBJ2-1, with 8 positions matching TRBD2. The junction had 11 bases not matched to a gene; V was cut back by 1 base and J by 9 bases. The CDR3 runs 16 residues. Per germline, CDR1 SGHVS and CDR2 FNYEAQ. CDR3 sequence reads: CASSLDAREGRSEQFF. The CDR3 bases are TGTGCCAGCAGCTTAGACGCACGGGAGGGCCGTAGTGAGCAGTTCTTC.

This clonotype was found many times. J is TRBJ2-6 and V is TRBV7-9; the D gene is possibly TRBD1 (5 bases). Trimming removed 5 bases from V and 4 bases from J, with 15 bases in between. The germline gives CDR1 SEHNR, CDR2 FQNEAQ (reference sequence). The CDR3 is 16 amino acids. CDR3 sequence reads: CASSPSSGSGANVLTF. The CDR3 DNA reads as TGTGCCAGCAGCCCCTCGTCAGGGTCCGGGGCCAACGTCCTGACTTTC.

The V call is TRBV4-3, the J call TRBJ2-7, with D maybe TRBD1 (7 bases). Germline V gene sequence: CDR1 LGHNA, CDR2 YSLEER. The CDR3 sequence is 15 residues long. The germline V and J ends were trimmed by 2 bases and 0 bases, with 11 bases remaining between them. The CDR3 here is CASSQQGGGSYEQYF. The CDR3 DNA follows: TGCGCCAGCAGCCAACAGGGGGGAGGCTCCTACGAGCAGTACTTC.

This clonotype was counted ten times or more. The rearrangement joins TRBV7-2 to TRBJ1-1; D not certain. CDR1 and CDR2 (germline): SGHTA, FQGNSA. V dropped 2 bases and J dropped 2 bases, with 9 bases sitting between them. CDR3 length equals 14 residues. The CDR3 loop reads CASSLRSSNTEAFF. As DNA, the CDR3 is TGTGCCAGCAGCTTAAGGAGCAGCAACACTGAAGCTTTCTTT. The full variable domain, with the rest looked up from reference TRBV7-2 and TRBJ1-1, is GAGVSQSPSNKVTEKGKDVELRCDPISGHTALYWYRQSLGQGLEFLIYFQGNSAPDKSGLPSDRFSAERTGGSVSTLTIQRTQQEDSAVYLCASSLRSSNTEAFFGQGTRLTVV.

The CDR3 DNA is TGCAGTGCTAGAGTGTTTGCGCCTCGGGAGACCCAGTACTTC. Protein: CSARVFAPRETQYF. This sequence joins TRBV20-1 and TRBJ2-5; D not certain. Trimming cost V 1 base and J 5 bases, with 14 bases left between them. Germline loops: CDR1 DFQATT, CDR2 SNEGSKA (reference sequence). This CDR3 is 14 amino acids long.

The chain is built from TRBV7-9 and TRBJ1-2; TRBD1 is a possible D gene (5 bases). With 0 bases removed from V and 4 bases from J, the gap between germline ends came to 12 bases. There are 15 residues in the CDR3. The germline gives CDR1 SEHNR, CDR2 FQNEAQ (reference sequence). CDR3 sequence reads: CASSLASGHLYGYTF. In DNA form, the CDR3 reads TGTGCCAGCAGCTTAGCCTCAGGGCACCTCTATGGCTACACCTTC.

This clonotype was seen ten or more times. The rearrangement joins TRBV7-8 to TRBJ1-5; no firm D call. The ends were cut back, 1 base at V and 7 bases at J, with 14 bases in the middle. The CDR3 spans 15 residues. The germline CDR1 and CDR2 sequences are SGHVS and FQNEAQ. The DNA for the CDR3 is TGTGCCAGCAGCTTAGAACTGGGTGGAGAGCAGCCCCAGCATTTT. This codes for CASSLELGGEQPQHF.

This clonotype was detected a few times. The V call is TRBV7-9, the J call TRBJ1-1; D not certain. There are 15 residues in the CDR3. Germline V gene sequence: CDR1 SEHNR, CDR2 FQNEAQ (reference sequence). Trimming cost V 1 base and J 3 bases, with 12 bases left between them. CDR3: CASSLEDGRDTEAFF. CDR3 DNA sequence: TGTGCCAGCAGCTTAGAGGACGGCAGAGACACTGAAGCTTTCTTT.

V is TRBV27 and J is TRBJ2-2, with D possibly being TRBD2 (6 bases). The CDR3 spans 15 residues. CDR1 is MNHEY, CDR2 SMNVEV, per germline (reference sequence). V lost 3 bases to trimming and J lost 5 bases, with 13 bases between them. DNA for the CDR3: TGTGCCAGCAGTTTCCGGCGGGGTGGAACCGGGGAGCTGTTTTTT. As protein: CASSFRRGGTGELFF.

In its sample, this clonotype was seen a few times. The rearrangement links TRBV12-3 or TRBV12-4 to TRBJ2-7; D call uncertain. V dropped 8 bases and J dropped 7 bases, with 15 bases sitting between them. The CDR3 contains 12 residues. The CDR3 DNA sequence: TGTGCCAGCTCCCCTTCCGGTATGGAGCAGTACTTC. Protein sequence: CASSPSGMEQYF.

This clonotype was picked up many times. The J gene is TRBJ1-5, the V gene TRBV7-2; a weak D match, TRBD1 (5 bases). Germline lookup yields CDR1 SGHTA and CDR2 FQGNSA. This CDR3 is 14 amino acids long. The V end lost 1 base, the J end lost 7 bases, and 11 bases lay between the germline ends. CDR3 in DNA: TGTGCCAGCAGCTTAGAGGGAGGGACGCAGCCCCAGCATTTT. Translation gives CASSLEGGTQPQHF.

V and J are TRBV27 and TRBJ1-1, with D maybe TRBD1 (5 bases). Germline loops: CDR1 MNHEY, CDR2 SMNVEV (reference sequence). V was shortened by 3 bases and J by 5 bases, with 10 bases between the two germline ends. This CDR3 spans 13 amino acids. Here the CDR3 DNA reads TGTGCCAGCAGTTTGGGGCTCCGAACTGAAGCTTTCTTT. It codes for CASSLGLRTEAFF.

This chain joins TRBV20-1 and TRBJ2-1, with D possibly matching TRBD2 (6 bases). This CDR3 comprises 13 residues. Trimming shortened V by 3 bases and J by 6 bases, and 12 bases separated the two germline ends. Germline V CDR1 and CDR2: DFQATT, SNEGSKA (reference sequence). CDR3 bases: TGCAGTGCTAGCGGGAGAGGGGCCAATGAGCAGTTCTTC. It is translated as CSASGRGANEQFF.

The genes are TRBV2 and TRBJ2-7; TRBD2 matches at 10 bases. Germline values: CDR1 SNHLY, CDR2 FYNNEI. After removal of 1 base from V and 7 bases from J, the junction contained 7 bases not matched to a gene. The CDR3 covers 15 residues. CDR3 loop: CASSEEVAGGEEQYF. The CDR3 coding sequence is TGTGCCAGCAGTGAAGAAGTAGCGGGGGGAGAAGAGCAGTACTTC.

Only a few counts were recorded for this clonotype. V is TRBV25-1 and J is TRBJ1-2; maybe TRBD1 (6 bases). The CDR3 runs 14 residues. In germline, CDR1 is MGHDK, CDR2 SYGVNS. The V end was cut by 7 bases, the J end by 4 bases, with 16 bases between. The CDR3 coding sequence is TGTGCCAGCAAGGCGGGGGGCGAACTCTATGGCTACACCTTC. Translated, it gives CASKAGGELYGYTF.

Comment on this clonotype: An end of the junction differs from the germline gene, which may be a read error. The V call is TRBV6-4, the J call TRBJ2-2, with D perhaps TRBD2 (6 bases). The CDR3 has 15 residues. Germline values: CDR1 MRHNA, CDR2 SNTAGT. The CDR3 nucleotides are TGTGCCAGCAGTGAGTTAGGAGATAACACCGGGGGGCTGTTTTTT. Its translation: CASSELGDNTGGLFF.

In its sample, this clonotype was seen a few times. The chain uses TRBV12-3 or TRBV12-4 and TRBJ2-7; D gene ambiguous. CDR3 length equals 14 residues. V was pared by 1 base and J by 4 bases, with 11 bases between. The CDR3 sequence is CASSLGQAPYEQYF. CDR3 nucleotides: TGTGCCAGCAGTTTAGGGCAGGCGCCGTACGAGCAGTACTTC.

The rearrangement joins TRBV3-1 to TRBJ2-7, with no clear D. The germline V gene encodes CDR1 LGHDT and CDR2 YNNKEL (reference sequence). V was cut by 1 base and J by 0 bases, with 10 bases left in between. The CDR3 is made up of 15 amino acids. The CDR3 DNA sequence: TGTGCCAGCAGCCAAGCTTCGGACGGCTCCTACGAGCAGTACTTC. This gives the protein CASSQASDGSYEQYF.

This rearrangement joins TRBV10-3 to TRBJ2-7; 13 positions agree with TRBD2. Looked up from germline, CDR1 is ENHRY and CDR2 is SYGVKD. This CDR3 region has 13 residues. V gave up 9 bases and J gave up 4 bases; unmatched junction bases: 3. Written as DNA, the CDR3 is TGTGCCATTGGGACTAGCGGGGATTACGAGCAGTACTTC. Protein sequence: CAIGTSGDYEQYF.

This clonotype was observed at least ten times. The chain recombines TRBV7-2 with TRBJ1-5; D gene unclear. Looked up from germline, CDR1 is SGHTA and CDR2 is FQGNSA. V was trimmed by 5 bases and J by 4 bases, leaving 6 bases between them. This CDR3 region has 12 residues. The CDR3: CASSPMNQPQHF. The CDR3 DNA sequence: TGTGCCAGCAGCCCGATGAATCAGCCCCAGCATTTT.

CDR3 DNA: TGTGCCAGCTCACAAGGAGAGTCAGTACTAGATACGCAGTATTTT. Translation: CASSQGESVLDTQYF. V is TRBV18 and J is TRBJ2-3; D is unresolved. Germline V gene data show CDR1 as KGHSH and CDR2 as LQKENI. Trimming removed 4 bases from V and 5 bases from J, with 16 bases in between. The CDR3 extends over 15 amino acids. Full variable domain (missing parts from reference TRBV18 and TRBJ2-3): NAGVMQNPRHLVRRRGQEARLRCSPMKGHSHVYWYRQLPEEGLKFMVYLQKENIIDESGMPKERFSAEFPKEGPSILRIQQVVRGDSAAYFCASSQGESVLDTQYFGPGTRLTVL.

This clonotype was counted at least ten times. The rearrangement uses TRBV28 and TRBJ1-1; D not resolved. This CDR3 spans 12 amino acids. Trimming took off 5 bases at V and 3 bases at J, with 7 bases between the two ends. Germline lookup yields CDR1 MDHEN and CDR2 SYDVKM. The CDR3 sequence: CASSLSYTEAFF. CDR3 nucleotide sequence: TGTGCCAGCAGTCTAAGTTACACTGAAGCTTTCTTT.

This clonotype was recorded many times. V is TRBV7-6 and J is TRBJ2-3, with 7 nucleotides matching TRBD1. The V segment lost 4 bases and the J segment 1 base; nucleotides outside the gene matches: 11. Germline V gene data show CDR1 as SGHVS and CDR2 as FNYEAQ. This CDR3 is built from 17 residues. CDR3 DNA sequence: TGTGCCAGCAGCTCCTCATTTAGGGGACAGCGCACAGATACGCAGTATTTT. Encoded protein: CASSSSFRGQRTDTQYF.

This clonotype was seen a handful of times. The CDR3 sequence: CASSYSGTNSPLHF. The DNA for the CDR3 is TGTGCCAGCAGTTACTCCGGGACCAATTCACCCCTCCACTTT. The chain joins TRBV6-5 to TRBJ1-6; a possible D gene is TRBD1 (5 bases). V lost 0 bases and J lost 7, with 7 bases in between. This CDR3 is 14 amino acids long. Germline CDR1 and CDR2: MNHEY and SVGAGI.

V and J are TRBV15 and TRBJ1-2, with D hard to call. CDR3 length: 16 residues. Germline V CDR1 and CDR2: LNHNV, YYDKDF (reference sequence). V shed 5 bases and J shed 3 bases, with 19 bases lying between them. The CDR3 loop is CATSASRTVMDYGYTF. CDR3 nucleotide sequence: TGTGCCACCAGCGCGAGCCGAACAGTGATGGACTATGGCTACACCTTC.

This clonotype has a count of ten or more. This rearrangement joins TRBV19 to TRBJ1-5; 7 bases match TRBD1. The germline CDR1 and CDR2 sequences are LNHDA and SQIVND (reference sequence). The CDR3 spans 15 residues. V lost 5 bases and J lost 0; bases outside the gene matches: 4. The CDR3 sequence: CASSSGTASNQPQHF. CDR3 bases: TGTGCCAGTAGTTCTGGGACAGCTAGCAATCAGCCCCAGCATTTT.

This chain joins TRBV9 and TRBJ1-1; a weak D match, TRBD1 (6 bases). Per the germline V gene, CDR1 is SGDLS and CDR2 is YYNGEE. V lost 4 bases to trimming and J lost 2 bases, with 18 bases between them. The CDR3 has 16 amino acids. Here the CDR3 reads CASSSPRTESNTEAFF. The CDR3 nucleotides read TGTGCCAGCAGCTCTCCCCGGACAGAGTCCAACACTGAAGCTTTCTTT.

This clonotype was detected ten times or more. The CDR3 DNA reads TGTGCCAGCAGCGTGGGAGGGGGCGCACCCAACTATGGCTACACCTTC. It codes for CASSVGGGAPNYGYTF. The rearrangement links TRBV9 to TRBJ1-2; TRBD1 matches 7 bases. From germline, CDR1 is SGDLS and CDR2 YYNGEE. After removal of 2 bases from V and 2 bases from J, the junction contained 9 bases not matched to a gene. There are 16 residues in the CDR3. The whole variable domain, filled in from reference TRBV9 and TRBJ1-2, reads DSGVTQTPKHLITATGQRVTLRCSPRSGDLSVYWYQQSLDQGLQFLIQYYNGEERAKGNILERFSAQQFPDLHSELNLSSLELGDSALYFCASSVGGGAPNYGYTFGSGTRLTVV.